This T cell receptor beta chain was identified in a study of CD8 T cells in ankylosing spondylitis. Broader study findings: Blood of patients with ankylosing spondylitis appeared to be characterized by a TCR beta motif of fewer than 10 highly homologous variants. Earlier literature documents some of the motif variants in reactive arthritis synovial fluid and blood. Clones linked to disease were reported to show significant enrichment in matched ankylosing spondylitis synovial fluid. The authors found the disease-linked clones to be CD8+ and relatively rare in peripheral blood.

Germline values: CDR1 MNHEY, CDR2 SMNVEV (reference sequence). V lost 3 bases and J 0 bases, leaving 9 bases between the germline ends. The CDR3 sequence is 15 residues long. Regarding this clonotype: What it recognizes is unknown.

In making TCR beta libraries, quantitative 5'-RACE with molecular barcodes was used. TCRdb re-derived calls from the 5' RACE reads in MiXCR, one entry per CDR3 protein. Of more than 600,000 distinct CDR3 sequences in the sample, around 19% were seen once. The TCR was taken from a male donor with ankylosing spondylitis. Sequencing used blood, either unsorted or a sorted T cell fraction (not recorded which). The rearrangement links TRBV27 to TRBJ1-5; D is undetermined. Written as DNA, the CDR3 is TGTGCCAGCAGTTTCAGCAGTGATAGCAATCAGCCCCAGCATTTT. Its translation: CASSFSSDSNQPQHF.